The clone carrying this TCR beta chain was detected ten times or more. What it binds is unknown. On each TCR cDNA molecule, a unique molecular identifier was present. MiXCR, applied by TCRdb to the 5' RACE reads, yields one record per CDR3 protein. The profile shows 15,000 to 20,000 distinct CDR3 sequences, around 6.9% of them singletons. This sample is part of a study of spatial heterogeneity in lung cancer. Study at large: Alpha-chain detections were consistently fewer than beta-chain detections among the sequences.

Noted time point: sample taken at primary tumor resection. From tumor, nontumor lung or frozen PBMC, whole RNA was taken unsorted for sequencing. The ends lost 5 bases at V and 1 base at J; junction bases unmatched: 4. The CDR3 is 15 amino acids. CDR1 and CDR2 (germline): MNHEY, SMNVEV (reference sequence). General study results and limits: Tumor mutation counts were tracked by expanded intratumoral alpha and beta TCR counts.

The receptor was isolated from a female donor with early-stage non-small cell lung cancer. The chain employs TRBV27 and TRBJ1-1; 10 bases are a match to TRBD1. Sequenced here: lung tumor tissue, sampled at surgery. Written as DNA, the CDR3 is TGTGCCAGCAGTCGACAGGGGGCGAAGAACACTGAAGCTTTCTTT. Its protein is CASSRQGAKNTEAFF.